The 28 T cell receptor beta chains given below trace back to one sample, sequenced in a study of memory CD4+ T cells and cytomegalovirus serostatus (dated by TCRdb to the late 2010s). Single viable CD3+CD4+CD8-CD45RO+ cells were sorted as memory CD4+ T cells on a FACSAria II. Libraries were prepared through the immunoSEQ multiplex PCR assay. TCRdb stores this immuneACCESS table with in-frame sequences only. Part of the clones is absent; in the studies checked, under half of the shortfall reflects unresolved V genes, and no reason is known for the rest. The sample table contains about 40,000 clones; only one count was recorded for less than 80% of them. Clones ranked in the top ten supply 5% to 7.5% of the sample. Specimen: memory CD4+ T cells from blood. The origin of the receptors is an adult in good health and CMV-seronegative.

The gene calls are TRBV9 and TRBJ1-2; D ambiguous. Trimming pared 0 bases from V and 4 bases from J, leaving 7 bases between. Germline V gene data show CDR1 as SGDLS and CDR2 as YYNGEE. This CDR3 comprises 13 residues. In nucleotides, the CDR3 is TGTGCCAGCAGCGTAGACAGTGGCTATGGCTACACCTTC. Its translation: CASSVDSGYGYTF. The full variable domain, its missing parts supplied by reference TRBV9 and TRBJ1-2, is DSGVTQTPKHLITATGQRVTLRCSPRSGDLSVYWYQQSLDQGLQFLIQYYNGEERAKGNILERFSAQQFPDLHSELNLSSLELGDSALYFCASSVDSGYGYTFGSGTRLTVV.

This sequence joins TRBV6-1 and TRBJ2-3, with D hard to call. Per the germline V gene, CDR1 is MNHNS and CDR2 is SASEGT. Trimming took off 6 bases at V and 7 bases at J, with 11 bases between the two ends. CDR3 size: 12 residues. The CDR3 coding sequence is TGTGCCAGCAGAAAACGAGACTATACGCAGTATTTT. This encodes CASRKRDYTQYF.

CDR3 region: CASSYSIGATNTEAFF. Written as DNA, the CDR3 is TGTGCCAGCAGTTACTCGATAGGGGCCACTAACACTGAAGCTTTCTTT. V and J are TRBV6-5 and TRBJ1-1; tentative D call: TRBD1 (5 bases). The length of the CDR3 is 16 residues. Germline V CDR1 and CDR2: MNHEY, SVGAGI. V shed 0 bases and J shed 2 bases, with 13 bases lying between them.

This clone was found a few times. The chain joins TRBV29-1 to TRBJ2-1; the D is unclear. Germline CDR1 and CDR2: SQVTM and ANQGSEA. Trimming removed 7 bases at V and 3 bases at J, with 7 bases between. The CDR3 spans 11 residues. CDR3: CSGASYNEQFF. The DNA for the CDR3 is TGCAGCGGAGCGAGCTACAATGAGCAGTTCTTC.

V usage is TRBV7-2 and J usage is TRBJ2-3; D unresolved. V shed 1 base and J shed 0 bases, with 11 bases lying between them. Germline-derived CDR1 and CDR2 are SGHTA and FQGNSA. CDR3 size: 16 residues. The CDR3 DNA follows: TGTGCCAGCAGCTTAGGGAGCTTGTCTAGCACAGATACGCAGTATTTT. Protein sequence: CASSLGSLSSTDTQYF.

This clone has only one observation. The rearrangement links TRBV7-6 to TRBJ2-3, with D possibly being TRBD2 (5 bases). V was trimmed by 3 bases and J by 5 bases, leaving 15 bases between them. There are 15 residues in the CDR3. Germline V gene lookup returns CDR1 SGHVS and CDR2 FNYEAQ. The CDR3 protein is CASSFTAEREDTQYF. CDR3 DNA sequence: TGTGCCAGCAGCTTCACAGCGGAAAGGGAAGATACGCAGTATTTT. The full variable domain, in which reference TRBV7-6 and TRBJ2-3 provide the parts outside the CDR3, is GAGVSQSPRYKVTKRGQDVALRCDPISGHVSLYWYRQALGQGPEFLTYFNYEAQQDKSGLPNDRFSAERPEGSISTLTIQRTEQRDSAMYRCASSFTAEREDTQYFGPGTRLTVL.

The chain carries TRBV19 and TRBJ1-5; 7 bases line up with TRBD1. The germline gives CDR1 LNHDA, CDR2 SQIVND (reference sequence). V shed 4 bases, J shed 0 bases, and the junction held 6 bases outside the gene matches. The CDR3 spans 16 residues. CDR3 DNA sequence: TGTGCCAGTAGTAGGCGACAGGGCGGTAGCAATCAGCCCCAGCATTTT. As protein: CASSRRQGGSNQPQHF. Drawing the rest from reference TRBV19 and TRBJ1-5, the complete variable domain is DGGITQSPKYLFRKEGQNVTLSCEQNLNHDAMYWYRQDPGQGLRLIYYSQIVNDFQKGDIAEGYSVSREKKESFPLTVTSAQKNPTAFYLCASSRRQGGSNQPQHFGDGTRLSIL.

In DNA form, the CDR3 reads TGTGCCAGCAGCCGCTCGGGGGTGGTGAGTGGCTACACCTTC. Its translation: CASSRSGVVSGYTF. This chain links TRBV5-4 with TRBJ1-2, with D possibly matching TRBD1 (5 bases). CDR3 length equals 14 residues. The V gene's germline CDR1 is SGHNT and CDR2 YYREEE (reference sequence). Between the trimmed V and J ends, which lost 4 bases and 7 bases, there was a span of 17 bases.

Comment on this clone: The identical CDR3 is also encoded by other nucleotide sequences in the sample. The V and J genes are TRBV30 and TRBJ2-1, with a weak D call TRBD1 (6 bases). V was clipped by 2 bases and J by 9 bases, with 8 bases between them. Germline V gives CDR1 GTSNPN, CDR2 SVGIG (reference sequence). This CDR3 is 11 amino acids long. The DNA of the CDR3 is TGTGCCTGGAGTCAGGACAGTGAGCAGTTCTTC. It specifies CAWSQDSEQFF.

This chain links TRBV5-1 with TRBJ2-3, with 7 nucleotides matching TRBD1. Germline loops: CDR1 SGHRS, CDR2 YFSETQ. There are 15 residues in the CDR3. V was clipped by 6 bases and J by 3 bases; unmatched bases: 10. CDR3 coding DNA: TGCGCCAGCATCAGGGGACAGCTGGGGACAGATACGCAGTATTTT. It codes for CASIRGQLGTDTQYF.

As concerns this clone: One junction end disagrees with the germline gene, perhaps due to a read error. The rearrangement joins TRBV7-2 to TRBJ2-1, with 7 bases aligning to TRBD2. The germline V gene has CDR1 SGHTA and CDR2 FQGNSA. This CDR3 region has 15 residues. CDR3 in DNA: TGTGCCAGCAGCTTAGCGGGACTATCCTCCAATGAGCAGTTCTTC. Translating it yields CASSLAGLSSNEQFF.

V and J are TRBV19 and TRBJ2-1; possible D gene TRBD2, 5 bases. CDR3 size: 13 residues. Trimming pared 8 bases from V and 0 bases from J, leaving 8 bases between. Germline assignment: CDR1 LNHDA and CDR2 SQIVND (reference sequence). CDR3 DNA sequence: TGTGCCAGTCATGGGAGCTCCTACAATGAGCAGTTCTTC. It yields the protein CASHGSSYNEQFF.

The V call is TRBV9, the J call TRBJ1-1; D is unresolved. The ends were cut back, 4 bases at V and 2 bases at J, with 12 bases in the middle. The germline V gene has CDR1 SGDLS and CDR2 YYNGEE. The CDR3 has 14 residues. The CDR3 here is CASSLTPLNTEAFF. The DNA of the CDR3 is TGTGCCAGCAGCCTTACACCTTTAAACACTGAAGCTTTCTTT.

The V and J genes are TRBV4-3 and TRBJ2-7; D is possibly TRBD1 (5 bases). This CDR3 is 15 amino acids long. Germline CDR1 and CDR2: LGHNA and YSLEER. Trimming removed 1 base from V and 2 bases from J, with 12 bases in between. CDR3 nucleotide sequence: TGCGCCAGCAGCCAAGTCCAGGGATGGGCCTACGAGCAGTACTTC. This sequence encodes CASSQVQGWAYEQYF.

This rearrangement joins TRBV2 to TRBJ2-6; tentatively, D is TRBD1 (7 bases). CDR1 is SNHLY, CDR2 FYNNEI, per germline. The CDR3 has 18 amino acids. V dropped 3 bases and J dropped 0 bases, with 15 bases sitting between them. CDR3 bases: TGTGCCAGCAGTGAGAGGGGGGACAGATTCTCTGGGGCCAACGTCCTGACTTTC. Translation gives CASSERGDRFSGANVLTF. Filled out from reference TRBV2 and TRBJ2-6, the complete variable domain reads EPEVTQTPSHQVTQMGQEVILRCVPISNHLYFYWYRQILGQKVEFLVSFYNNEISEKSEIFDDQFSVERPDGSNFTLKIRSTKLEDSAMYFCASSERGDRFSGANVLTFGAGSRLTVL.

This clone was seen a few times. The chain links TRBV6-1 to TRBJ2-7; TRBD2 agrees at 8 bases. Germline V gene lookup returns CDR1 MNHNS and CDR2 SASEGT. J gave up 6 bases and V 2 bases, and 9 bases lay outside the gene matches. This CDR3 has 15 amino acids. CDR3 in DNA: TGTGCCAGCAGTGAATTTGGTAGCGGGATACTCGAGCAGTACTTC. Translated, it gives CASSEFGSGILEQYF.

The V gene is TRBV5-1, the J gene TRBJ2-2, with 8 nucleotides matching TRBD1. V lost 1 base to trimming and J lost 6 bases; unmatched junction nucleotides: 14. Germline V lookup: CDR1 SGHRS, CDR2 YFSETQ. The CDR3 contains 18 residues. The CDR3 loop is CASSLMGQAAAGPGELFF. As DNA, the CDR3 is TGCGCCAGCAGCTTGATGGGACAGGCCGCTGCGGGACCCGGGGAGCTGTTTTTT.

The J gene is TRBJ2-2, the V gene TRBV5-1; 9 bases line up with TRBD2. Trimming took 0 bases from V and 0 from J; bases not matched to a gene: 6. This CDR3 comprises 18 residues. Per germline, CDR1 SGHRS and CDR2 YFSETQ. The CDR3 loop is CASSLAQGTSPNTGELFF. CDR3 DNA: TGCGCCAGCAGCTTGGCCCAGGGGACTAGCCCGAACACCGGGGAGCTGTTTTTT.

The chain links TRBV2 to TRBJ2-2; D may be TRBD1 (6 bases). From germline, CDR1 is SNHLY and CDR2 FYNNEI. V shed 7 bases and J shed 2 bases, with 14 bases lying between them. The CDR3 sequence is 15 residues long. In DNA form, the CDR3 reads TGTGCCAGCAACGAGCAGGGGACCAACACCGGGGAGCTGTTTTTT. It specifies CASNEQGTNTGELFF.

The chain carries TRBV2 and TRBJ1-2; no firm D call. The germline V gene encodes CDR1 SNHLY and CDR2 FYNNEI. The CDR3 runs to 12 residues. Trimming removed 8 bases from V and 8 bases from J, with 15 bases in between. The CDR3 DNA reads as TGTGCCAGCGCGGTCTTTATACAGGGCTACACCTTC. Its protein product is CASAVFIQGYTF.

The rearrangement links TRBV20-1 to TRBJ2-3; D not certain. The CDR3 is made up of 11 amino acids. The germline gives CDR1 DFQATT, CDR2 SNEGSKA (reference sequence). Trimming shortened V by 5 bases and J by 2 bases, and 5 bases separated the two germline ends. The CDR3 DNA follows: TGCAGTGCTCGGATCACAGATACGCAGTATTTT. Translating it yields CSARITDTQYF.

The chain's CDR3 is CASSVATAGGLDEQYF. The DNA for the CDR3 is TGTGCCAGCAGCGTAGCTACGGCAGGGGGCTTGGACGAGCAGTACTTC. This sequence joins TRBV9 and TRBJ2-7; 8 nucleotides agree with TRBD1. Germline lookup yields CDR1 SGDLS and CDR2 YYNGEE. Trimming cost V 0 bases and J 5 bases; bases outside gene matches: 10. This CDR3 comprises 16 residues.

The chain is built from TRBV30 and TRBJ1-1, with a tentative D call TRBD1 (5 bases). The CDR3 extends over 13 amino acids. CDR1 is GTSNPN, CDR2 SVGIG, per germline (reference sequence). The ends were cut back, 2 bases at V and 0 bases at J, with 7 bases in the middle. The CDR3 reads CAWSRGVNTEAFF. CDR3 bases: TGTGCCTGGAGTCGAGGGGTGAACACTGAAGCTTTCTTT.

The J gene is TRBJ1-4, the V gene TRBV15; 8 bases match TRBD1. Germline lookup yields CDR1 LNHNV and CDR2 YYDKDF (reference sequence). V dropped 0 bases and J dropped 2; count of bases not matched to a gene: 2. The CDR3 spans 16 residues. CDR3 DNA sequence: TGTGCCACCAGCAGAGATCGACAGGGGACTAATGAAAAACTGTTTTTT. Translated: CATSRDRQGTNEKLFF.

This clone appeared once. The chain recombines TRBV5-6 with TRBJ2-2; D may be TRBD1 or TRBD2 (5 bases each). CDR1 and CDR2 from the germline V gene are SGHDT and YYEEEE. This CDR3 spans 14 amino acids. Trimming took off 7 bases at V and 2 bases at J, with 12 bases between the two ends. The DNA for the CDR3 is TGTGCCAGCGCAGGGTGGGACAACACCGGGGAGCTGTTTTTT. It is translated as CASAGWDNTGELFF.

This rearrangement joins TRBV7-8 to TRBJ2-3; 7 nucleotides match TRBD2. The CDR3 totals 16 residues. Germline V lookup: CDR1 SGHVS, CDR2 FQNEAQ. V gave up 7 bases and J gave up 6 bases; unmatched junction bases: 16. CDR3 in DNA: TGTGCCAGCATCCTAAATGCGGCGGGAGCATTCGATACGCAGTATTTT. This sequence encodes CASILNAAGAFDTQYF.

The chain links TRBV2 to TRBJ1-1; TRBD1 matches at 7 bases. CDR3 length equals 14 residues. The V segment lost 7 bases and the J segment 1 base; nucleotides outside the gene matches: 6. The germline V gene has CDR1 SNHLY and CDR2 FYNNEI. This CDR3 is CASTIQGTNTEAFF. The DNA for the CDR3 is TGTGCCAGCACTATACAGGGGACGAACACTGAAGCTTTCTTT.

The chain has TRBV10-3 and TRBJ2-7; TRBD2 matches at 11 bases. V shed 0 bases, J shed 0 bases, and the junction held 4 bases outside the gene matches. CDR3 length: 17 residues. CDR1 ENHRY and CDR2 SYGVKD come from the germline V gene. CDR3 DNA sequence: TGTGCCATCAGTGAGTCGTACGGGACTAGCGGCTCCTACGAGCAGTACTTC. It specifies CAISESYGTSGSYEQYF.